Described below is a single T cell receptor beta chain sequence and its context. Healthy individuals of Caucasian origin from Russia, aged about 6 to 90, served as donors. The data were obtained in a study of blood T cells in healthy people across ages. Primed by a sample-barcoded 5' primer and a J-beta primer mix, a second PCR proceeded for about 7 to 12 cycles. Every individual sample yielded 2.5 million or more paired-end reads (each containing CDR3). TCRdb used MiXCR to reprocess the 5' RACE reads, holding one entry per CDR3 protein. Of about 1 million distinct CDR3 sequences listed, around 43% were seen once; the top ten hold approximately 17%. The receptor was isolated from a woman aged 60-75 years in good health. The sample was blood.

CDR3 sequence (DNA): TGTGCCAGCAGCCCCTACCGGAGCGGGAGCTCCTACAATGAGCAGTTCTTC. Its translation is CASSPYRSGSSYNEQFF. The rearrangement joins TRBV7-2 to TRBJ2-1, with 8 bases matching TRBD2. Germline CDR1 SGHTA, CDR2 FQGNSA. With V trimmed by 5 bases and J by 0 bases, 9 bases remained unmatched. The CDR3 is 17 residues long.